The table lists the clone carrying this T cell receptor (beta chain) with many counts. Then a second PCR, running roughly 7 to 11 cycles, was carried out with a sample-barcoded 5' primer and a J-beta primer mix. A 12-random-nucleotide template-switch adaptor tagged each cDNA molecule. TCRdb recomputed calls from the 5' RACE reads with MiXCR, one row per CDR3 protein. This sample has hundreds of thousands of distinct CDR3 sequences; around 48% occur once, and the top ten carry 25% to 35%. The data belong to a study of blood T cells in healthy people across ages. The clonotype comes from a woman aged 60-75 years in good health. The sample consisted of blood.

CDR3: CASSINQQGANVLTF. The CDR3 coding sequence is TGTGCCAGCAGTATCAATCAACAGGGGGCCAACGTCCTGACTTTC. The chain is built from TRBV28 and TRBJ2-6; no firm D call. This CDR3 spans 15 amino acids. The germline V gene encodes CDR1 MDHEN and CDR2 SYDVKM. V dropped 5 bases and J dropped 4 bases, with 12 bases sitting between them.